Shown below are 6 T cell receptor beta chains from a single sample sequenced in a study of cytomegalovirus exposure and HLA in healthy donors. Amplification used 60 Vbeta primers and 13 Jbeta primers. TCRdb's copy holds only in-frame clones and misses some; the assay was immunoSEQ multiplex PCR. The sample lists about 190,000 clones, about 70% occurring once. Sequences were obtained from PBMCs. Receptor source: a woman in her thirties in good health and CMV-seronegative.

The chain has TRBV29-1 and TRBJ1-1, with D uncertain. V lost 4 bases, J lost 5 bases, and 8 bases lay in between. The length of the CDR3 is 11 residues. Germline loops: CDR1 SQVTM, CDR2 ANQGSEA. CDR3 residues: CSVVMLTEAFF. CDR3 DNA sequence: TGCAGCGTTGTCATGCTAACTGAAGCTTTCTTT.

The chain uses TRBV30 and TRBJ2-7; the D gene is possibly TRBD2 (6 bases). From germline, CDR1 is GTSNPN and CDR2 SVGIG (reference sequence). Trimming stripped 0 bases from V and 8 bases from J, with 11 bases between. There are 12 residues in the CDR3. The CDR3 protein is CAWSVRGLKQYF. The CDR3 DNA follows: TGTGCCTGGAGTGTGCGGGGCCTCAAGCAGTACTTC.

The V gene is TRBV28, the J gene TRBJ1-1, with D possibly matching TRBD1 (5 bases). The V end lost 6 bases, the J end lost 2 bases, and 13 bases lay between the germline ends. The CDR3 spans 14 residues. Germline V lookup: CDR1 MDHEN, CDR2 SYDVKM. The CDR3 region has the DNA TGTGCCAGCAGGCCCGGGGGGAGTAACACTGAAGCTTTCTTT. This encodes CASRPGGSNTEAFF.

The chain links TRBV7-9 to TRBJ2-5, with D perhaps TRBD1 (5 bases). Trimming left V 4 bases short and J 2 bases short, with 11 bases between. This CDR3 is 14 amino acids long. Germline V gives CDR1 SEHNR, CDR2 FQNEAQ (reference sequence). The CDR3 DNA follows: TGTGCCAGCAGCTCCTTCGACAGACAAGAGACCCAGTACTTC. Translating it yields CASSSFDRQETQYF.

As to this clone: The junction and the germline gene differ at one end; a read error may be behind it. The rearrangement joins TRBV7-9 to TRBJ2-7; a weak D match, TRBD1 (6 bases). Germline assignment: CDR1 SEHNR and CDR2 FQNEAQ (reference sequence). The CDR3 is made up of 12 amino acids. The CDR3 reads CSSRGTRAEQYF. CDR3 nucleotides: TGTTCCAGCAGGGGAACTAGGGCCGAGCAGTACTTC.

The chain couples TRBV7-2 to TRBJ1-5, with D hard to call. Trimming removed 5 bases at V and 1 base at J, with 12 bases between. Germline values: CDR1 SGHTA, CDR2 FQGNSA. The CDR3 covers 15 residues. CDR3 protein: CASSPRTGSNQPQHF. CDR3 nucleotide sequence: TGTGCCAGCAGCCCACGGACGGGGAGCAATCAGCCCCAGCATTTT.